These 8 T cell receptor beta chains share one sample of origin, sequenced in a study of control samples from healthy donors and cancer patients. The repertoire was sequenced with immunoSEQ multiplex PCR; TCRdb's copy has only in-frame clones and lacks some. The sample has more than 50,000 clones, approximately 85% seen once. The source material was blood. Receptors originate from a man aged 40-55 years in good health.

The rearrangement links TRBV6-6 to TRBJ1-3; the D is unclear. Trimming cost V 0 bases and J 4 bases, with 13 bases left between them. Germline V gene data show CDR1 as MNHNY and CDR2 as SVGAGI (reference sequence). The CDR3 spans 16 residues. DNA of the CDR3: TGTGCCAGCAGTTACTCGAGTCCGGCGGAAGGAAACACCATATATTTT. It translates to CASSYSSPAEGNTIYF.

The chain uses TRBV5-1 and TRBJ1-6, with 8 bases fitting TRBD1. Trimming took 2 bases from V and 7 from J; bases not matched to a gene: 5. Germline V gene lookup returns CDR1 SGHRS and CDR2 YFSETQ. The CDR3 totals 15 residues. The CDR3 DNA follows: TGCGCCAGCAGCTTTGACAGGGGCCGAAATTCACCCCTCCACTTT. Amino acid sequence: CASSFDRGRNSPLHF.

The genes are TRBV29-1 and TRBJ2-3; TRBD2 matches 9 bases. The CDR3 consists of 16 residues. V shed 2 bases and J 6 bases; nucleotides not matched to a gene: 12. CDR1 and CDR2 from the germline V gene are SQVTM and ANQGSEA. The CDR3 DNA follows: TGCAGCGTTGAACCGTTCGCGGGAGGGCCTTTGGATACGCAGTATTTT. Its translation is CSVEPFAGGPLDTQYF.

The chain carries TRBV5-5 and TRBJ2-5, with D maybe TRBD1 (6 bases). Per the germline V gene, CDR1 is SGHKS and CDR2 is YYEKEE (reference sequence). The V and J ends lost 4 bases and 1 base respectively, with 11 bases between them. CDR3 length: 14 residues. The CDR3 region is CASSPRTVQETQYF. The CDR3 DNA follows: TGTGCCAGCAGCCCCAGGACAGTCCAAGAGACCCAGTACTTC.

CDR3 bases: TGTGCCAGCAGCCCCCAGACCATCCGTCCCGGCCATGGCTACACCTTC. Amino acids: CASSPQTIRPGHGYTF. J is TRBJ1-2 and V is TRBV28; D not certain. Germline values: CDR1 MDHEN, CDR2 SYDVKM. This CDR3 has 16 amino acids. V lost 6 bases and J lost 6, with 23 bases in between.

This chain links TRBV7-2 with TRBJ2-7; D gene uncertain. With 4 bases removed from V and 7 bases from J, the gap between germline ends came to 8 bases. This CDR3 contains 11 residues. Per germline, CDR1 SGHTA and CDR2 FQGNSA. CDR3 loop: CASSSVREQYF. DNA of the CDR3: TGTGCCAGCAGCTCAGTTAGAGAGCAGTACTTC.

V is TRBV5-6 and J is TRBJ2-3; D is unclear. Germline V CDR1 and CDR2: SGHDT, YYEEEE. Trimming left V 1 base short and J 0 bases short, with 6 bases between. CDR3 length: 14 amino acids. The CDR3 loop reads CASSLLASTDTQYF. In DNA, the CDR3 is TGTGCCAGCAGCTTGTTGGCTAGCACAGATACGCAGTATTTT.

The chain uses TRBV7-7 and TRBJ2-5; TRBD2 might be the D (5 bases). Looked up from germline, CDR1 is SSHAT and CDR2 is FNYEAQ (reference sequence). CDR3 length: 15 amino acids. The V gene lost 6 bases and the J gene lost 1 base, with 15 bases spanning the gap. CDR3 sequence reads: CASSPFSGFQETQYF. The CDR3, as DNA: TGTGCCAGCAGTCCCTTTTCGGGGTTCCAAGAGACCCAGTACTTC.